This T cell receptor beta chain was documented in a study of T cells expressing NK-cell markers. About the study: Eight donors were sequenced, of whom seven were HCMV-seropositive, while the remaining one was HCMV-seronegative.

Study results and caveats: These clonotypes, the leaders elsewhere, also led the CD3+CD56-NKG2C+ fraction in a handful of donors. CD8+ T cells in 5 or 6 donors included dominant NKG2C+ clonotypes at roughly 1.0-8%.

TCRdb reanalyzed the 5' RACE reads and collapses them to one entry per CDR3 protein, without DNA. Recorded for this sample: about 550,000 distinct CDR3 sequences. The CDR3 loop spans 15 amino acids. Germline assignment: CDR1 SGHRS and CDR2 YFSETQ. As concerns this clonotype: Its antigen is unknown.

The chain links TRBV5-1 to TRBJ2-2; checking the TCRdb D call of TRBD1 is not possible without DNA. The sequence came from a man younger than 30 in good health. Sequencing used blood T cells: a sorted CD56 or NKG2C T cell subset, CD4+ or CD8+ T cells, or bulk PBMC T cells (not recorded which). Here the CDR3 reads CASSDRSVSTGELFF.